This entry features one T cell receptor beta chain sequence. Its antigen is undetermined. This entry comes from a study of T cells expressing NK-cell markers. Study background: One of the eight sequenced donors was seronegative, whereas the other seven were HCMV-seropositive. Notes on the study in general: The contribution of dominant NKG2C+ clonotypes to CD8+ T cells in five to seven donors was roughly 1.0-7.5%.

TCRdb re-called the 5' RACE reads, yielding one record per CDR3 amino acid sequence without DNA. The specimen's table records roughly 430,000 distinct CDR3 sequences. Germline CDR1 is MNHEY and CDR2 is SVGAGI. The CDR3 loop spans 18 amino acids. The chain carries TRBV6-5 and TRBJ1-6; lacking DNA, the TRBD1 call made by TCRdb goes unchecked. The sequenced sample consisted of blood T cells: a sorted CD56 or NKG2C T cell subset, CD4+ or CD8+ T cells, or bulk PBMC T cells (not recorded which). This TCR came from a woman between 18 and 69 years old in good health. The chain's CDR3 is CASSYSIMAGGYNSPLHF.